The 4 T cell receptor beta chains in this list originate from one sample, sequenced in a study of T cell changes during pregnancy in multiple sclerosis. Clones were read by immunoSEQ multiplex PCR, and TCRdb kept only the in-frame ones, dropping some. The table records tens of thousands of clones, roughly 93% of them present only once. Sequenced material: CD8+ T cells from peripheral blood mononuclear cells, taken in the third trimester of pregnancy. These receptors were obtained from a female donor with multiple sclerosis, enrolled in a pregnancy study.

This chain joins TRBV13 and TRBJ2-1; D is unclear. This CDR3 is built from 12 residues. With 5 bases removed from V and 4 bases from J, the gap between germline ends came to 6 bases. CDR1 is PRHDT, CDR2 FYEKMQ, per germline (reference sequence). In DNA form, the CDR3 reads TGTGCCAGCAGCAGCCGTTACAATGAGCAGTTCTTC. Protein sequence: CASSSRYNEQFF.

V and J are TRBV5-4 and TRBJ1-2; 9 bases agree with TRBD1. With 5 bases clipped from V and 6 bases from J, the junction kept 5 bases outside the gene matches. Germline values: CDR1 SGHNT, CDR2 YYREEE (reference sequence). This CDR3 spans 13 amino acids. The CDR3 nucleotides are TGTGCCAGCAGACCACAGGGGGCGAATGGCTACACCTTC. Translated, it gives CASRPQGANGYTF.

The CDR3 region is CASSLSTGDTYNEQFF. Here the CDR3 DNA reads TGTGCCAGCAGTTTATCGACAGGTGATACCTACAATGAGCAGTTCTTC. The chain carries TRBV27 and TRBJ2-1, with D possibly being TRBD1 (6 bases). The germline V and J ends were trimmed by 0 bases and 2 bases, with 11 bases remaining between them. Germline CDR1 and CDR2: MNHEY and SMNVEV (reference sequence). This CDR3 has 16 residues.

The V and J genes are TRBV29-1 and TRBJ1-1; D remains ambiguous. CDR1 SQVTM and CDR2 ANQGSEA come from the germline V gene. This CDR3 region has 14 residues. V lost 0 bases, J lost 4 bases, and 12 bases lay in between. The CDR3 here is CSVEDLGEGTEAFF. The CDR3, as DNA: TGCAGCGTTGAAGATCTGGGTGAGGGCACTGAAGCTTTCTTT. The variable domain in full, with the rest retrieved from reference TRBV29-1 and TRBJ1-1, is SAVISQKPSRDICQRGTSLTIQCQVDSQVTMMFWYRQQPGQSLTLIATANQGSEATYESGFVIDKFPISRPNLTFSTLTVSNMSPEDSSIYLCSVEDLGEGTEAFFGQGTRLTVV.